These T cell receptor beta chains were read from a single sample in a study of cytomegalovirus exposure and HLA in healthy donors. Clones were sequenced by immunoSEQ multiplex PCR, and TCRdb holds only the in-frame ones, with some missing. The sample yields some 150,000 clones, 70% to 85% seen once. Sequencing used PBMCs. The receptor set was obtained from a human donor in good health. CDR3s include the opening cysteine and the closing phenylalanine or tryptophan. D genes are given only for firm matches. The size field is filled for only some rows; it gives once, few, many or a size class.

TRBV7-8,TRBJ1-1,NA,NA,TGTGCCAGCAGGGGGGAGGCTGAAGCTTTCTTT,CASRGEAEAFF
TRBV9,TRBJ1-1,few,NA,TGTGCCAGCAGCCACTCCCCGGGAGATCTGAACACTGAAGCTTTCTTT,CASSHSPGDLNTEAFF
TRBV21-1,TRBJ1-3,NA,NA,TGTGCCAGCAGCAAAGTGGGGGGAGGTGGAAACACCATATATTTT,CASSKVGGGGNTIYF
TRBV6-5,TRBJ1-1,few,NA,TGTGCCAGCAGTTACTCAGGCGGGGGGCCCACTCGTGGAGCTTTCTTT,CASSYSGGGPTRGAFF
TRBV12-5,TRBJ1-1,few,TRBD1,TGTGCTAGTGGTTTGTACCTCCGGGACAGGGGGCGCCTAGAAGCATTAAACACTGAAGCTTTCTTT,CASGLYLRDRGRLEALNTEAFF
TRBV18,TRBJ2-5,NA,TRBD1,TGTGCCAGCTCAGTAACCGGGACAGGGACACAAGAGACCCAGTACTTC,CASSVTGTGTQETQYF
TRBV27,TRBJ1-6,NA,NA,TGTGCCAGCAGTTTACCTCAGATTAATTCACCCCTCCACTTT,CASSLPQINSPLHF
TRBV5-1,TRBJ1-4,few,NA,TGCGCCAGCAGCTTAAACGGACAACCGACTGAACTGTTTTTT,CASSLNGQPTELFF
TRBV11-2,TRBJ1-5,NA,TRBD1,TGTGCCAGCAGCTTCGGACAGGGGATCAATCAGCCCCAGCATTTT,CASSFGQGINQPQHF
TRBV2,TRBJ1-5,few,TRBD1,TGTGCCAGCAGAGGACAGGCCGGACCCTATAGCAATCAGCCCCAGCATTTT,CASRGQAGPYSNQPQHF
TRBV11-2,TRBJ1-3,NA,TRBD1,TGTGCCAGCAGCCCCGGGACAGCTGGAAACACCATATATTTT,CASSPGTAGNTIYF
TRBV11-2,TRBJ2-3,NA,NA,TGTGCCAGCAGCTTAGATCGGGGGTCGGATACGCAGTATTTT,CASSLDRGSDTQYF
TRBV27,TRBJ2-3,NA,NA,TGTGCCAGCAGTCCCATCCACCAGACAGATACGCAGTATTTT,CASSPIHQTDTQYF
TRBV5-4,TRBJ1-4,once,TRBD1,TGTGCCAGCAGCTTGGACCCACAGGGGTCTAATGAAAAACTGTTTTTT,CASSLDPQGSNEKLFF
TRBV15,TRBJ1-2,NA,NA,TGTGCCACCAGCAGGGGGTCGGGACAATTCTATGGCTACACCTTC,CATSRGSGQFYGYTF
TRBV2,TRBJ1-2,few,TRBD1,TGTGCCAGCAGTGGGGGGACAGCGACCCTTAACTATGGCTACACCTTC,CASSGGTATLNYGYTF
TRBV6-5,TRBJ1-4,NA,TRBD1,TGTGCCAGCAGGCCTGGGACAGCCGAAAAACTGTTTTTT,CASRPGTAEKLFF
TRBV4-1,TRBJ2-3,few,NA,TGCGCCAGCAGCCCGTTTGCGGGGGCTAGCACAGATACGCAGTATTTT,CASSPFAGASTDTQYF
TRBV11-2,TRBJ2-7,NA,TRBD1,TGTGCCAGCAGCCTCAGGACAGGGTGGTACGAGCAGTACTTC,CASSLRTGWYEQYF
TRBV7-9,TRBJ2-1,NA,TRBD1,TGTGCCAGCAGCTTAGGGGGCCGGGACAGGAAACCCCACAATGAGCAGTTCTTC,CASSLGGRDRKPHNEQFF
TRBV4-3,TRBJ2-2,many,TRBD1,TGCGCCAGCAGCACAGACAGGGTCGGGGAGCTGTTTTTT,CASSTDRVGELFF
TRBV2,TRBJ2-3,NA,NA,TGTGCCAGCAGTGCTTACACAGATACGCAGTATTTT,CASSAYTDTQYF
TRBV7-9,TRBJ2-4,NA,TRBD1,TGTGCCAGCAGCCCCTGGACAGGGGAGCGCCAAAACATTCAGTACTTC,CASSPWTGERQNIQYF
TRBV9,TRBJ2-3,NA,NA,TGTGCCAGCAGCGTAGATGGAGGGTCCGGGGCAGATACGCAGTATTTT,CASSVDGGSGADTQYF
TRBV9,TRBJ2-7,NA,TRBD1,TGTGCCAGCAGCGGACAATCCGGACAGGGGTTTCCCTACGAGCAGTACTTC,CASSGQSGQGFPYEQYF
TRBV6-1,TRBJ2-6,NA,TRBD1,TGTGCCAGCAGTCACAGGGGGCCCGGGGCCAACGTCCTGACTTTC,CASSHRGPGANVLTF
TRBV11-3,TRBJ2-3,NA,TRBD2,TGTGCCAGCAGCTTAGTTGGGGGGGGGAGCACAGATACGCAGTATTTT,CASSLVGGGSTDTQYF
TRBV20-1,TRBJ2-5,NA,TRBD2,TGCAGTGCTTTAGCGGGAGAGACCCAGTACTTC,CSALAGETQYF
TRBV4-2,TRBJ1-4,few,TRBD1,TGTGCCAGCAGCCAAGATGGGACAGGGGGAATGAGGGAAAAACTGTTTTTT,CASSQDGTGGMREKLFF
TRBV6-4,TRBJ1-2,NA,NA,TGTGCCAGCAGGCCCGAAGGACAGCTCCCGAACTATGGCTACACCTTC,CASRPEGQLPNYGYTF
TRBV6-5,TRBJ2-7,once,NA,TGTGCCAGCAGTGAAGTGGGGCAGGGGATGCAGTACTTC,CASSEVGQGMQYF
TRBV19,TRBJ2-7,NA,NA,TGTGCCAGTGGAAGAGGGGGGGCAATCTACGAGCAGTACTTC,CASGRGGAIYEQYF
TRBV7-9,TRBJ1-1,NA,TRBD1,TGTGCCAGCAGTAAGAGTACCGGGACAGGGGGCGCGAACACTGAAGCTTTCTTT,CASSKSTGTGGANTEAFF
TRBV19,TRBJ2-1,NA,TRBD2,TGTGCCAGTAGTTTGACTAGCGGGGACTACAATGAGCAGTTCTTC,CASSLTSGDYNEQFF
TRBV5-5,TRBJ2-5,few,NA,TGTGCCAGCAGCTTGGTGGCCGGAGAAGAGACCCAGTACTTC,CASSLVAGEETQYF
TRBV18,TRBJ1-6,few,NA,TGTGCCAGCTCACCACCGGGGGGAAGGGCCCTCCACTTT,CASSPPGGRALHF
TRBV29-1,TRBJ2-2,NA,NA,TGCAGCGCTTCAGGATTCACCGGGGAGCTGTTTTTT,CSASGFTGELFF
TRBV18,TRBJ2-6,NA,NA,TGTGCCAGCTCACCCCTCGGGAAGGGGGATGGTGGGGCCAACGTCCTGACTTTC,CASSPLGKGDGGANVLTF
TRBV18,TRBJ1-5,NA,TRBD1,TGTGCCAGCTCAGAGGGACAGGGCGATCAGCCCCAGCATTTT,CASSEGQGDQPQHF
TRBV19,TRBJ2-7,NA,NA,TGTGCCAGTAGTCCGGTGTACTCCTACGAGCAGTACTTC,CASSPVYSYEQYF
TRBV29-1,TRBJ1-5,NA,NA,TGCAGCGTTGAAATGGGGAGCGATAGCAATCAGCCCCAGCATTTT,CSVEMGSDSNQPQHF
TRBV5-6,TRBJ2-3,NA,TRBD2,TGTGCCAGCAGCAACATTGGGAGTGGGGGGGTGACAGATACGCAGTATTTT,CASSNIGSGGVTDTQYF
TRBV15,TRBJ1-5,NA,NA,TGTGCCACCAGCAGAGACCGTAGCAATCAGCCCCAGCATTTT,CATSRDRSNQPQHF
TRBV27,TRBJ2-1,few,NA,TGTGCCAGCAGTCTGACGGGACAATCCTACAATGAGCAGTTCTTC,CASSLTGQSYNEQFF
TRBV27,TRBJ2-7,once,NA,TGTGCCAGCAGTCGCCACCAGACCTACGAGCAGTACTTC,CASSRHQTYEQYF